This T cell receptor (beta chain) was obtained from a study of cytomegalovirus exposure and HLA in healthy donors. The overall study: A later analysis reported the same platform for the 100 to 150 validation repertoires and the approximately 720 first-cohort repertoires. Whole-study findings and limits: Clusters of TCRs from the first cohort tended to co-occur in the 90 to 150 validation repertoires (as a later analysis found). The authors confirmed in vitro that three CMV-associated chains were specific for CMV antigens.

The donors were part of the approximately 120-subject validation cohort, which stood apart from the approximately 640-subject first cohort. Only in-frame clones appear in the TCRdb table, and some are missing; sequencing was by immunoSEQ multiplex PCR. The sample yields about 56,000 clones, 85% to 95% seen once. The V end lost 1 base, the J end lost 3 bases, and 12 bases lay between the germline ends. The CDR3 extends over 15 amino acids. Germline assignment: CDR1 LGHNA and CDR2 YNFKEQ. Comments on this clone: The antigen remains unidentified.

Sequenced input: PBMCs. This TCR was sampled from a young man in good health and CMV-seronegative. V is TRBV4-2 and J is TRBJ1-2; D might be TRBD1 (5 bases). CDR3 protein: CASSQVSGSDYGYTF. Written as DNA, the CDR3 is TGTGCCAGCAGCCAAGTTTCAGGGTCGGACTATGGCTACACCTTC.